The entry below gives a single T cell receptor beta chain sequence along with its context. This sample is drawn from a study of T cell changes during pregnancy in multiple sclerosis. Method: immunoSEQ multiplex PCR; TCRdb's copy keeps in-frame clones and lacks some. The table includes some 70,000 clones, 91% detected once. Germline CDR1 reads SGHNT; CDR2 reads YYREEE (reference sequence). The CDR3 totals 13 residues. V dropped 2 bases and J dropped 4 bases, with 9 bases sitting between them. This chain joins TRBV5-4 and TRBJ1-1; a possible D gene is TRBD1 (5 bases). The TCR originated in a female donor with multiple sclerosis, enrolled in a pregnancy study. Sequenced here: peripheral blood, sampled in the second trimester of pregnancy. In nucleotides, the CDR3 is TGTGCCAGCAGCTTCCCAGGGCCCACTGAAGCTTTCTTT. Amino acid sequence: CASSFPGPTEAFF. Together with reference TRBV5-4 and TRBJ1-1, the CDR3 gives the full variable domain: ETGVTQSPTHLIKTRGQQVTLRCSSQSGHNTVSWYQQALGQGPQFIFQYYREEENGRGNFPPRFSGLQFPNYSSELNVNALELDDSALYLCASSFPGPTEAFFGQGTRLTVV.